The 14 T cell receptor beta chains listed next were all sequenced from one sample in a study of blood T cell repertoires in COVID-19. Here immunoSEQ multiplex PCR was the method, and the copy in TCRdb shows in-frame clones only, minus some. The table has roughly 230,000 clones, nearly 90% seen once. The sample taken for sequencing was peripheral blood. The source is a woman between 55 and 75 years old with COVID-19, enrolled during active disease.

The chain recombines TRBV6-2 or TRBV6-3 with TRBJ2-1; tentatively, D is TRBD2 (5 bases). Germline V lookup: CDR1 MNHEY, CDR2 SVGEGT. The length of the CDR3 is 12 residues. Trimming took 2 bases from V and 10 from J, leaving 9 bases between them. CDR3 protein: CASSYRGREQFF. The CDR3 nucleotides read TGTGCCAGCAGTTACCGGGGAAGGGAGCAGTTCTTC.

The CDR3 DNA is TGCGCCAGCAGCCAAGATATCCCGGCCTACGAGCAGTACTTC. Translated: CASSQDIPAYEQYF. V is TRBV4-1 and J is TRBJ2-7; no firm D call. The length of the CDR3 is 14 residues. With 0 bases removed from V and 2 bases from J, the gap between germline ends came to 8 bases. The germline CDR1 and CDR2 sequences are MGHRA and YSYEKL.

Worth noting for this clone: This specimen includes other DNA sequences encoding the same CDR3. V usage is TRBV7-3 and J usage is TRBJ1-2; D not certain. V was trimmed by 2 bases and J by 4 bases, leaving 8 bases between them. Germline CDR1 reads SGHTA; CDR2 reads FQGTGA. This CDR3 has 13 amino acids. The CDR3 sequence is CASSLGSGYGYTF. The CDR3 DNA reads as TGTGCCAGCAGCTTAGGTTCAGGCTATGGCTACACCTTC.

The chain recombines TRBV18 with TRBJ1-3; D is possibly TRBD1 (5 bases). The CDR3 length is 16 residues. V was cut by 5 bases and J by 0 bases, with 14 bases left in between. CDR1 KGHSH and CDR2 LQKENI come from the germline V gene. The CDR3: CASSMTVDNSGNTIYF. The CDR3 coding sequence is TGTGCCAGCTCAATGACAGTTGACAACTCTGGAAACACCATATATTTT. The entire variable domain, with the rest obtained from reference TRBV18 and TRBJ1-3, is as follows: NAGVMQNPRHLVRRRGQEARLRCSPMKGHSHVYWYRQLPEEGLKFMVYLQKENIIDESGMPKERFSAEFPKEGPSILRIQQVVRGDSAAYFCASSMTVDNSGNTIYFGEGSWLTVV.

This clone was recorded a few times. In nucleotides, the CDR3 is TGTGCCAGCAGCTTGTACGAGGTTGGGTATGGCTACACCTTC. Its protein is CASSLYEVGYGYTF. The chain links TRBV5-4 to TRBJ1-2; the D is unclear. Between the trimmed V and J ends, which lost 1 base and 5 bases, there was a span of 12 bases. Germline CDR1 reads SGHNT; CDR2 reads YYREEE (reference sequence). The CDR3 length is 14 residues.

The V and J genes are TRBV9 and TRBJ2-6, with D possibly matching TRBD1 (5 bases). The CDR3 extends over 14 amino acids. CDR1 and CDR2 from the germline V gene are SGDLS and YYNGEE. The V end lost 5 bases, the J end lost 4 bases, and 10 bases lay between the germline ends. The CDR3 bases are TGTGCCAGCAGTCAGGGTCCCGGGGCCAACGTCCTGACTTTC. Its translation is CASSQGPGANVLTF.

The rearrangement links TRBV5-1 to TRBJ2-7, with TRBD2 matching over 7 bases. Germline loops: CDR1 SGHRS, CDR2 YFSETQ. Trimming at V came to 0 bases and at J to 9 bases, leaving 12 bases not matched to a gene. The CDR3 sequence is 15 residues long. This chain's CDR3 is CASSLASGLAGGQYF. Here the CDR3 DNA reads TGCGCCAGCAGCTTGGCTAGCGGCCTCGCCGGGGGGCAGTACTTC.

A single count supports this clone. V gene TRBV18 combines with J gene TRBJ1-2, with D uncertain. Germline V lookup: CDR1 KGHSH, CDR2 LQKENI. The CDR3 covers 15 residues. The V end lost 0 bases, the J end lost 4 bases, and 12 bases lay between the germline ends. CDR3 coding DNA: TGTGCCAGCTCACCACCCCGCTCTCGGGGCTATGGCTACACCTTC. Protein product: CASSPPRSRGYGYTF.

Of note for this clone: The identical CDR3 is also encoded by other nucleotide sequences in the sample. The CDR3 protein is CASSLGRGAAYEQYF. CDR3 bases: TGCGCCAGCAGTCTTGGGCGGGGGGCCGCCTACGAGCAGTACTTC. The chain carries TRBV5-1 and TRBJ2-7, with 8 bases that match TRBD2. J was trimmed by 2 bases and V by 5 bases; bases with no gene match: 9. The germline V gene encodes CDR1 SGHRS and CDR2 YFSETQ. This CDR3 is 15 amino acids long.

The V call is TRBV4-3, the J call TRBJ1-2; D is perhaps TRBD1 (5 bases). Trimming took 0 bases from V and 7 from J, leaving 18 bases between them. Germline V gene lookup returns CDR1 LGHNA and CDR2 YSLEER. The CDR3 runs 16 residues. The DNA of the CDR3 is TGCGCCAGCAGCCAAGATTTTGGTTCAGGGTTTTTTGGCTACACCTTC. It is translated as CASSQDFGSGFFGYTF.

This chain connects TRBV7-9 to TRBJ2-5, with D possibly matching TRBD2 (5 bases). Germline V CDR1 and CDR2: SEHNR, FQNEAQ (reference sequence). The CDR3 totals 15 residues. Deletions cut 4 bases from V and 1 base from J, with 13 bases between. The CDR3 DNA is TGTGCCAGCAGCTCCCCGAAGCGGATCCAAGAGACCCAGTACTTC. It encodes CASSSPKRIQETQYF.

The chain links TRBV15 to TRBJ2-1; TRBD1 is a possible D gene (6 bases). V lost 8 bases and J 7 bases, leaving 21 bases between the germline ends. This CDR3 is built from 15 residues. Germline V lookup: CDR1 LNHNV, CDR2 YYDKDF (reference sequence). CDR3 coding DNA: TGTGCCACCGTTGATGGCAGGGGATTGAGGAATGAGCAGTTCTTC. Encoded protein: CATVDGRGLRNEQFF.

The CDR3 DNA sequence: TGTGCCAGCAGCTTCGTGGGTCCGGGTGAAGCTTTCTTT. Amino acids: CASSFVGPGEAFF. The V gene is TRBV5-6, the J gene TRBJ1-1; D is ambiguous. Germline V lookup: CDR1 SGHDT, CDR2 YYEEEE. The CDR3 runs to 13 residues. V was cut by 2 bases and J by 7 bases, with 12 bases left in between.

The chain uses TRBV15 and TRBJ2-1, with D uncertain. V lost 2 bases and J lost 2, with 13 bases in between. Germline V CDR1 and CDR2: LNHNV, YYDKDF (reference sequence). This CDR3 has 16 amino acids. CDR3 protein: CATSRSTKSPYNEQFF. The CDR3 bases are TGTGCCACCAGCAGAAGTACAAAGTCCCCCTACAATGAGCAGTTCTTC.